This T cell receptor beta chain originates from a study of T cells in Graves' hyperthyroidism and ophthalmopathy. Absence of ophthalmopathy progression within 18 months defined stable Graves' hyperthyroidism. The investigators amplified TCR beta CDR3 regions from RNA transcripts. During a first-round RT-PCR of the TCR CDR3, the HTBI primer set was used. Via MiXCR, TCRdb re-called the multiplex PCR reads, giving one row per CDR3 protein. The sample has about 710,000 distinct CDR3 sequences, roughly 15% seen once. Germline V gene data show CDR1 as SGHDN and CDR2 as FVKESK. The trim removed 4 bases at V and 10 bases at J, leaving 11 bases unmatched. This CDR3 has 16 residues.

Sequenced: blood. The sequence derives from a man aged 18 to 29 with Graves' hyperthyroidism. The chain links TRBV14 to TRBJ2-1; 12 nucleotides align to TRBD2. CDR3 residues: CASSPWASGRAREQFF. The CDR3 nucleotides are TGTGCCAGCAGCCCTTGGGCTAGCGGGAGGGCCAGGGAGCAGTTCTTC.